The 22 T cell receptor beta chains in this list originate from one sample, sequenced in a study of metastatic and nonmetastatic thyroid tumors. None of the patients had undergone any treatment ahead of thyroid surgery. TCRdb redid the clone calls on the PCR reads using MiXCR. Among 15,000 to 20,000 clones, roughly a fifth were seen once, and the ten largest hold 15% to 20%. The source material was tumor tissue. Receptors originate from a female donor with papillary thyroid cancer or a benign thyroid nodule (not recorded which). Some clones in this sample may be carry-over from other donors' samples.

Ten or more counts support this clone. The chain has TRBV7-9 and TRBJ2-7; 9 nucleotides match TRBD2. Germline lookup yields CDR1 SEHNR and CDR2 FQNEAQ (reference sequence). With V trimmed by 0 bases and J by 6 bases, 6 bases remained unmatched. The CDR3 is 15 residues long. The CDR3 nucleotides read TGTGCCAGCAGCTTAGCGGCTAGCGGGGCAAGCGAGCAGTACTTC. Translated: CASSLAASGASEQYF.

There are many counts of this clone. The chain recombines TRBV28 with TRBJ1-6; D possibly corresponds to TRBD1 (5 bases). The V gene lost 2 bases and the J gene lost 0 bases, with 5 bases spanning the gap. The CDR3 contains 15 residues. Looked up from germline, CDR1 is MDHEN and CDR2 is SYDVKM. CDR3 loop: CASSLQGSYNSPLHF. In DNA, the CDR3 is TGTGCCAGCAGTTTACAGGGCTCCTATAATTCACCCCTCCACTTT.

The gene calls are TRBV7-3 and TRBJ2-2; D remains unclear. Germline assignment: CDR1 SGHTA and CDR2 FQGTGA. This CDR3 spans 12 amino acids. V lost 2 bases and J 8 bases, leaving 6 bases between the germline ends. The DNA for the CDR3 is TGTGCCAGCAGCTTAGAAGGAGGGGAGCTGTTTTTT. Translated, it gives CASSLEGGELFF.

The table lists this clone with a few counts. The rearrangement uses TRBV7-8 and TRBJ1-1; no reliable D call. This CDR3 is 13 amino acids long. Trimming pared 5 bases from V and 1 base from J, leaving 8 bases between. Germline V CDR1 and CDR2: SGHVS, FQNEAQ. This CDR3 is CASSVYSNTEAFF. CDR3 in DNA: TGTGCCAGCAGCGTGTATTCGAACACTGAAGCTTTCTTT.

V usage is TRBV6-1 and J usage is TRBJ1-4; 8 nucleotides align to TRBD1. CDR3 length: 16 residues. Germline V gives CDR1 MNHNS, CDR2 SASEGT. Germline trimming cut 8 bases from V and 8 bases from J; bases unmatched to any gene: 16. The CDR3 coding sequence is TGTGCCAGCGCCGGGACAGGTCCCGTCGGTAGGGAAAAACTGTTTTTT. Protein product: CASAGTGPVGREKLFF.

The chain uses TRBV28 and TRBJ1-1; possible D gene TRBD1, 5 bases. The CDR3 is made up of 13 amino acids. Trimming left V 6 bases short and J 5 bases short, with 13 bases between. Germline lookup yields CDR1 MDHEN and CDR2 SYDVKM. CDR3 residues: CASRSDRLTEAFF. CDR3 nucleotide sequence: TGTGCCAGCAGGTCTGACAGATTAACTGAAGCTTTCTTT.

This clone was seen at least ten times. This chain uses TRBV6-2 or TRBV6-3 with TRBJ2-2, with a possible D match to TRBD1 (5 bases). The V gene lost 1 base and the J gene lost 7 bases, with 7 bases spanning the gap. The CDR3 has 13 amino acids. The V gene's germline CDR1 is MNHEY and CDR2 SVGEGT. For the CDR3, the DNA is TGTGCCAGCAGTTACTATAGGGGCGGGGAGCTGTTTTTT. Translation gives CASSYYRGGELFF.

This clone was detected only a few times. Since a much larger clone is just one base distant, this may be a read error. The chain recombines TRBV10-3 with TRBJ2-2, with 10 bases lining up with TRBD2. Germline V gives CDR1 ENHRY, CDR2 SYGVKD. This CDR3 is built from 15 residues. This CDR3 is CATSDLTSGTGELFF. The CDR3 coding sequence is TGTGCCACCAGTGATTTGACTAGCGGGACCGGGGAGCTGTTTTTT.

Remarks on this clone: Being one base from a much bigger clone, this may be a read error. Other DNA sequences from this sample encode an identical CDR3 as well. The chain couples TRBV7-9 to TRBJ2-4, with 9 bases fitting TRBD2. In germline, CDR1 is SEHNR, CDR2 FQNEAQ (reference sequence). The CDR3 length is 17 residues. Trimming at V came to 5 bases and at J to 7 bases, leaving 15 bases not matched to a gene. CDR3 region: CASSRPFGAGGGNIQYF. In nucleotides, the CDR3 is TGTGCCAGCAGCCGACCTTTTGGAGCGGGAGGAGGGAACATTCAGTACTTC. Variable domain in full (rest from reference TRBV7-9 and TRBJ2-4): DTGVSQNPRHKITKRGQNVTFRCDPISEHNRLYWYRQTLGQGPEFLTYFQNEAQLEKSRLLSDRFSAERPKGSFSTLEIQRTEQGDSAMYLCASSRPFGAGGGNIQYFGAGTRLSVL.

The gene calls are TRBV30 and TRBJ2-1; D call uncertain. The CDR3 is made up of 12 amino acids. Germline V lookup: CDR1 GTSNPN, CDR2 SVGIG (reference sequence). Trimming pared 0 bases from V and 10 bases from J, leaving 10 bases between. The CDR3 protein is CAWSVLSPEQFF. Here the CDR3 DNA reads TGTGCCTGGAGTGTACTAAGCCCCGAGCAGTTCTTC.

This clone was counted only a few times. The chain joins TRBV6-1 to TRBJ2-2, with 9 positions matching TRBD1. J lost 8 bases, V lost 10 bases, and 17 bases had no gene match. The CDR3 is made up of 16 amino acids. Germline lookup yields CDR1 MNHNS and CDR2 SASEGT. CDR3 in amino acids: CATPSPGQGDIGELFF. The CDR3 region has the DNA TGTGCCACCCCCTCCCCGGGACAGGGTGATATAGGGGAGCTGTTTTTT.

The V and J genes are TRBV7-2 and TRBJ2-2, with D hard to call. This CDR3 comprises 14 residues. Deletions cut 0 bases from V and 6 bases from J, with 8 bases between. Germline V gene lookup returns CDR1 SGHTA and CDR2 FQGNSA. The CDR3: CASSLAAGSGELFF. CDR3 nucleotides: TGTGCCAGCAGCTTAGCGGCCGGCTCCGGGGAGCTGTTTTTT.

At least ten counts were recorded for this clone. The chain recombines TRBV20-1 with TRBJ2-5, with TRBD2 matching 11 bases. The CDR3 covers 14 residues. The germline CDR1 and CDR2 sequences are DFQATT and SNEGSKA (reference sequence). The ends lost 3 bases at V and 4 bases at J; junction bases unmatched: 4. The CDR3 DNA is TGCAGTGCTAGCGGCCTAGCGGGAGGAGAGACCCAGTACTTC. It translates to CSASGLAGGETQYF.

This clone is labeled as medium-sized. The sample holds other DNA sequences that translate to the same CDR3. V and J are TRBV14 and TRBJ2-7, with D hard to call. Germline lookup yields CDR1 SGHDN and CDR2 FVKESK. The CDR3 spans 12 residues. V shed 1 base and J shed 3 bases, with 4 bases lying between them. The CDR3 nucleotides are TGTGCCAGCAGCCAAGGGGGCTACGAGCAGTACTTC. It is translated as CASSQGGYEQYF.

This chain connects TRBV30 to TRBJ2-7, with D unresolved. Germline CDR1 is GTSNPN and CDR2 is SVGIG (reference sequence). This CDR3 spans 11 amino acids. With 2 bases removed from V and 1 base from J, the gap between germline ends came to 3 bases. The DNA of the CDR3 is TGTGCCTGGAGTTTATCCTACGAGCAGTACTTC. The encoded protein is CAWSLSYEQYF.

The CDR3 sequence is CASSLPSGSYEQYF. As DNA, the CDR3 is TGCGCCAGCAGCTTGCCTAGCGGGAGCTACGAGCAGTACTTC. The chain joins TRBV5-1 to TRBJ2-7; TRBD2 agrees at 10 bases. Germline V gives CDR1 SGHRS, CDR2 YFSETQ. The junction had 1 base not matched to a gene; V was cut back by 1 base and J by 3 bases. CDR3 size: 14 residues.

The chain has TRBV19 and TRBJ2-7; the D gene could be TRBD1 or TRBD2 (5 bases each). The CDR3 loop spans 15 amino acids. Looked up from germline, CDR1 is LNHDA and CDR2 is SQIVND (reference sequence). Trimming shortened V by 1 base and J by 3 bases, and 13 bases separated the two germline ends. CDR3 sequence: CASSIAGATFYEQYF. CDR3 DNA sequence: TGTGCCAGTAGTATAGCCGGGGCAACCTTCTACGAGCAGTACTTC. Full variable domain (rest looked up from reference TRBV19 and TRBJ2-7): DGGITQSPKYLFRKEGQNVTLSCEQNLNHDAMYWYRQDPGQGLRLIYYSQIVNDFQKGDIAEGYSVSREKKESFPLTVTSAQKNPTAFYLCASSIAGATFYEQYFGPGTRLTVT.

This clone has ten or more counts. The chain links TRBV7-2 to TRBJ2-3; 8 bases agree with TRBD2. The CDR3 loop spans 16 amino acids. J was trimmed by 2 bases and V by 5 bases; bases with no gene match: 9. Germline V gives CDR1 SGHTA, CDR2 FQGNSA. CDR3 DNA: TGTGCCAGCAGCCCAAGACTAGCGCAATACACAGATACGCAGTATTTT. This codes for CASSPRLAQYTDTQYF.

This clone was observed at least ten times. The chain has TRBV20-1 and TRBJ2-3; D remains unclear. The CDR3 consists of 13 residues. Trimming took 0 bases from V and 2 from J, leaving 6 bases between them. Germline-derived CDR1 and CDR2 are DFQATT and SNEGSKA (reference sequence). The CDR3 region is CSARDVATDTQYF. CDR3 in DNA: TGCAGTGCTAGAGATGTGGCCACAGATACGCAGTATTTT.

The J gene is TRBJ2-7, the V gene TRBV3-1; no firm D call. CDR1 and CDR2 (germline): LGHDT, YNNKEL (reference sequence). Trimming left V 2 bases short and J 1 base short, with 0 bases between. This CDR3 contains 11 residues. CDR3 nucleotides: TGTGCCAGCAGCCAATCCTACGAGCAGTACTTC. It encodes CASSQSYEQYF.

This chain connects TRBV30 to TRBJ1-2, with TRBD1 matching 8 bases. The CDR3 is made up of 15 amino acids. V was clipped by 0 bases and J by 7 bases; unmatched bases: 10. CDR1 is GTSNPN, CDR2 SVGIG, per germline (reference sequence). CDR3 coding DNA: TGTGCCTGGAGTGTGCAGGGGGCGAACGTTCCTGGCTACACCTTC. Translated, it gives CAWSVQGANVPGYTF.

Ten or more counts support this clone. This rearrangement joins TRBV3-1 to TRBJ2-7, with a possible D match to TRBD2 (6 bases). Trimming shortened V by 5 bases and J by 6 bases, and 14 bases separated the two germline ends. The length of the CDR3 is 13 residues. Germline V gives CDR1 LGHDT, CDR2 YNNKEL (reference sequence). This CDR3 is CASSGAGLSEQYF. The CDR3 bases are TGTGCCAGCAGCGGGGCGGGACTTAGCGAGCAGTACTTC.